The T cell receptor beta chain described here comes from a study of T cell responses to AZD1222 COVID-19 vaccine. A note on this clone: Its antigen is not identified.

Sequenced by immunoSEQ multiplex PCR; TCRdb stores in-frame clones only, minus some. The sample yields some 120,000 clones, approximately 93% seen once. Study-wide results and caveats: Two doses of AZD1222 preceded a rise in Spike-specific TCR breadth and depth.

This CDR3 has 14 residues. Germline V lookup: CDR1 MNHEY, CDR2 SVGAGI. V dropped 6 bases and J dropped 7 bases, with 18 bases sitting between them. This specimen consisted of peripheral blood, obtained on day 0 of AZD1222 vaccination. The sequence derives from an adult in good health. The V call is TRBV6-5, the J call TRBJ1-2; D uncertain. The DNA for the CDR3 is TGTGCCAGCAGCCCACGGGCCCCCTCTTCTGGCTACACCTTC. Translated: CASSPRAPSSGYTF.